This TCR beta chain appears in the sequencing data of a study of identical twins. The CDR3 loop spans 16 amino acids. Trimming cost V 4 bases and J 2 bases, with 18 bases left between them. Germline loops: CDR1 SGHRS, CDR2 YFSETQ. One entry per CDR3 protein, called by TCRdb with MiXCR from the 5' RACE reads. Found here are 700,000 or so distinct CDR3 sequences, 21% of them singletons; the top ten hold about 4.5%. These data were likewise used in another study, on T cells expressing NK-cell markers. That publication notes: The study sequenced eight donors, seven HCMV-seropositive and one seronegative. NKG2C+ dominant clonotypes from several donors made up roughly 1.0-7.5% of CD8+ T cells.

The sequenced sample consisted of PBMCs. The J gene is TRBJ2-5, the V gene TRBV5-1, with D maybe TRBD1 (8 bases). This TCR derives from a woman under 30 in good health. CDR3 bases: TGCGCCAGCAGCATCACAGGGGGGACTACTCAAGAGACCCAGTACTTC. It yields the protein CASSITGGTTQETQYF. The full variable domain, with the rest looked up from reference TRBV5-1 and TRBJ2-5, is KAGVTQTPRYLIKTRGQQVTLSCSPISGHRSVSWYQQTPGQGLQFLFEYFSETQRNKGNFPGRFSGRQFSNSRSEMNVSTLELGDSALYLCASSITGGTTQETQYFGPGTRLLVL.